The next 10 T cell receptor beta chains were all read from a single sample in a study of T cell clones after liver transplantation. Measured with immunoSEQ multiplex PCR; TCRdb has only the in-frame clones, and not every one. The profile shows 7,500 to 10,000 clones, 70% to 85% of them singletons. This material consisted of CD8+ T cells from blood, taken at the 22-month timepoint. These receptors came from a human patient who received a liver transplant. A subset of T cells may come from the graft donor.

The gene calls are TRBV6-4 and TRBJ2-3, with D possibly matching TRBD2 (6 bases). The V end was cut by 8 bases, the J end by 3 bases, with 15 bases between. The CDR3 has 14 amino acids. The germline V gene has CDR1 MRHNA and CDR2 SNTAGT. The CDR3 DNA sequence: TGTGCCAGCCGGAGGGGTCCAGAGACAGATACGCAGTATTTT. Translating it yields CASRRGPETDTQYF.

The gene calls are TRBV27 and TRBJ1-2; D unresolved. This CDR3 region has 16 residues. Germline V gives CDR1 MNHEY, CDR2 SMNVEV (reference sequence). V was clipped by 4 bases and J by 5 bases, with 20 bases between them. For the CDR3, the DNA is TGTGCCAGCAGTTCGGGAAACTTAAACCGTCAGTATGGCTACACCTTC. Its protein is CASSSGNLNRQYGYTF.

This clone has a single count. The chain couples TRBV7-9 to TRBJ2-1, with D possibly called TRBD1 or TRBD2 (5 bases each). Germline V gene data show CDR1 as SEHNR and CDR2 as FQNEAQ (reference sequence). V was pared by 3 bases and J by 8 bases, with 8 bases between. This CDR3 has 12 amino acids. CDR3 DNA sequence: TGTGCCAGCAGCTTTGGGGGAGATGAGCAGTTCTTC. It is translated as CASSFGGDEQFF.

J is TRBJ1-5 and V is TRBV6-5; a weak D match, TRBD1 (5 bases). Germline lookup yields CDR1 MNHEY and CDR2 SVGAGI. CDR3 length: 13 amino acids. Trimming took 5 bases from V and 7 from J, leaving 12 bases between them. The CDR3 DNA follows: TGTGCCAGCAGTGACTGGGGGAACCAGCCCCAGCATTTT. Translation gives CASSDWGNQPQHF.

CDR3 region: CASSQDTGQGEAFF. CDR3 sequence (DNA): TGTGCCAGCAGCCAAGATACAGGACAGGGAGAAGCTTTCTTT. This chain joins TRBV4-2 and TRBJ1-1; TRBD1 agrees at 8 bases. V lost 0 bases and J lost 8; bases outside the gene matches: 5. Germline CDR1 is LGHNA and CDR2 is YNFKEQ. The CDR3 loop spans 14 amino acids.

The chain recombines TRBV19 with TRBJ1-5; D is unclear. V was shortened by 1 base and J by 4 bases, with 5 bases between the two germline ends. Per the germline V gene, CDR1 is LNHDA and CDR2 is SQIVND (reference sequence). The CDR3 runs to 13 residues. CDR3 sequence: CASSIAPNQPQHF. CDR3 coding DNA: TGTGCCAGTAGTATAGCCCCGAATCAGCCCCAGCATTTT.

Here the CDR3 reads CASSFTGGAGTYEQYF. Here the CDR3 DNA reads TGTGCCAGCAGTTTCACAGGGGGCGCGGGTACTTACGAGCAGTACTTC. The chain joins TRBV27 to TRBJ2-7; 9 bases are a match to TRBD1. CDR3 length: 16 amino acids. CDR1 and CDR2 from the germline V gene are MNHEY and SMNVEV (reference sequence). Trimming at V came to 3 bases and at J to 4 bases, leaving 10 bases not matched to a gene.

This chain joins TRBV6-6 and TRBJ2-3; no clear D gene. Germline-derived CDR1 and CDR2 are MNHNY and SVGAGI (reference sequence). The CDR3 consists of 15 residues. V was clipped by 0 bases and J by 2 bases, with 9 bases between them. The CDR3 loop is CASSYSGSSTDTQYF. CDR3 coding DNA: TGTGCCAGCAGTTACTCAGGCAGCTCCACAGATACGCAGTATTTT.

V is TRBV19 and J is TRBJ2-1; D is unresolved. Looked up from germline, CDR1 is LNHDA and CDR2 is SQIVND (reference sequence). The CDR3 contains 19 residues. V gave up 3 bases and J gave up 0 bases, with 21 bases separating them. The CDR3 sequence: CASSMAAGLTFSSYNEQFF. The CDR3 bases are TGTGCCAGTAGTATGGCGGCAGGCCTTACGTTCAGCTCCTACAATGAGCAGTTCTTC.

V gene TRBV4-2 combines with J gene TRBJ2-1; D remains ambiguous. Germline assignment: CDR1 LGHNA and CDR2 YNFKEQ. The CDR3 has 14 amino acids. The V end was cut by 4 bases, the J end by 0 bases, with 7 bases between. The CDR3 DNA reads TGTGCCAGCAGCCCGTACCACTCCTACAATGAGCAGTTCTTC. It specifies CASSPYHSYNEQFF.